Listed below are T cell receptor beta chains from one sample, sequenced in a study of blood T cell repertoires in COVID-19. Repertoires were generated with immunoSEQ multiplex PCR, while TCRdb's copy carries only in-frame clones and drops some. There are about 120,000 clones in the sample; 85% occur only once, and approximately 13% lies in the top ten. The sample consisted of peripheral blood. The source is a human donor in a cohort sampled during active COVID-19. Each CDR3 is given with its conserved first and last residue. D genes are given only for firm matches. Not every row has a clone size; where given, it reads once, few, many or a size class.

>once|.|TRBJ1-2|TRBV19
CASSMGAGANYGYTF
TGTGCCAGTAGTATGGGGGCAGGAGCTAACTATGGCTACACCTTC
>.|.|TRBJ1-3|TRBV7-9
CASSSTPGNTIYF
TGTGCCAGCAGCTCCACACCTGGAAACACCATATATTTT
>.|.|TRBJ1-2|TRBV2
CASSDGQSYGYTF
TGTGCCAGCAGCGATGGACAGAGCTATGGCTACACCTTC
>.|TRBD1|TRBJ1-3|TRBV10-3
CAISEFGTGVHSGNTIYF
TGTGCCATCAGTGAGTTTGGGACAGGGGTCCACTCTGGAAACACCATATATTTT
>few|.|TRBJ1-1|TRBV12-3/TRBV12-4
CASRTTGHTEAFF
TGTGCCAGCAGGACTACAGGGCACACTGAAGCTTTCTTT
>.|TRBD1|TRBJ2-7|TRBV19
CASSFWTGEDEQYF
TGTGCCAGTAGTTTCTGGACAGGGGAGGACGAGCAGTACTTC
>.|.|TRBJ1-4|TRBV15
CATSGDMGAATNEKLFF
TGTGCCACCAGCGGGGACATGGGAGCGGCAACTAATGAAAAACTGTTTTTT
>.|.|TRBJ1-1|TRBV3-1/TRBV3-2
CASSHGGMGTEAFF
TGTGCCAGCAGCCATGGGGGCATGGGGACTGAAGCTTTCTTT
>.|TRBD2|TRBJ2-3|TRBV7-2
CASSFSGGTSTDTQYF
TGTGCCAGCAGCTTTAGCGGGGGGACTAGCACAGATACGCAGTATTTT
>.|.|TRBJ2-3|TRBV29-1
CSVGTSGADTQYF
TGCAGCGTTGGAACCTCGGGGGCAGATACGCAGTATTTT
>.|.|TRBJ2-7|TRBV5-1
CASSFGSLAAEQYF
TGCGCCAGCAGCTTCGGGAGCTTAGCGGCCGAGCAGTACTTC
>.|TRBD1|TRBJ2-4|TRBV6-6
CASSLQGAPAKNIQYF
TGTGCCAGCAGCTTACAGGGGGCGCCGGCCAAAAACATTCAGTACTTC
>few|.|TRBJ1-4|TRBV9
CASSVGASRSGRGEKLFF
TGTGCCAGCAGCGTGGGGGCCTCCCGGTCAGGTAGGGGGGAAAAACTGTTTTTT
>.|.|TRBJ2-2|TRBV5-1
CASSPKIQGSNTGELFF
TGCGCCAGCAGCCCCAAAATTCAGGGGTCGAACACCGGGGAGCTGTTTTTT
>once|.|TRBJ1-2|TRBV7-2
CASSKTVNYGYTF
TGTGCCAGCAGCAAGACAGTTAACTATGGCTACACCTTC
>.|.|TRBJ2-3|TRBV7-8
CASSQYEDTQYF
TGTGCCAGCAGCCAATATGAGGATACGCAGTATTTT
>.|.|TRBJ2-2|TRBV2
CASIPRYTGELFF
TGTGCCAGCATCCCCAGGTATACCGGGGAGCTGTTTTTT
>.|.|TRBJ1-2|TRBV6-1
CASSEGPGNYGYTF
TGTGCCAGCAGTGAAGGCCCAGGGAACTATGGCTACACCTTC
>.|.|TRBJ1-5|TRBV6-5
CASSPQDLGNQPQHF
TGTGCCAGCAGTCCCCAGGATTTGGGCAATCAGCCCCAGCATTTT
>once|TRBD1|TRBJ1-5|TRBV5-5
CASSAGQLNQPQHF
TGTGCCAGCAGCGCGGGACAGCTCAATCAGCCCCAGCATTTT
>.|.|TRBJ1-2|TRBV27
CASSTLTGDNYGYTF
TGTGCCAGCAGTACCCTGACAGGAGACAACTATGGCTACACCTTC
>.|.|TRBJ2-5|TRBV7-8
CASRLEDKGGETQYF
TGTGCCAGCAGGTTAGAGGATAAAGGGGGAGAGACCCAGTACTTC
>.|.|TRBJ1-3|TRBV27
CASSRGGVGNTIYF
TGTGCCAGTTCCCGGGGCGGGGTGGGAAACACCATATATTTT
>few|.|TRBJ2-3|TRBV28
CASSPGLAGPDFSTDTQYF
TGTGCCAGCAGTCCCGGACTCGCGGGACCCGATTTTAGCACAGATACGCAGTATTTT
>.|.|TRBJ2-7|TRBV5-1
CASTNRTSYEQYF
TGCGCCAGCACGAACCGAACTTCCTACGAGCAGTACTTC
>.|TRBD1|TRBJ2-7|TRBV9
CASSDPGQGAYEQYF
TGTGCCAGCAGCGACCCGGGACAGGGGGCCTACGAGCAGTACTTC
>once|.|TRBJ1-1|TRBV12-3/TRBV12-4
CASSLAQDSEAFF
TGTGCCAGCAGTTTAGCGCAGGATTCTGAAGCTTTCTTT
>.|TRBD2|TRBJ2-1|TRBV4-1
CASSPQRGNTYNEQFF
TGCGCCAGCAGTCCTCAGCGGGGAAATACGTACAATGAGCAGTTCTTC
>few|.|TRBJ2-7|TRBV6-1
CASSGTPTGGTYEQYF
TGTGCCAGCAGTGGAACCCCCACAGGAGGGACCTACGAGCAGTACTTC
>.|.|TRBJ1-6|TRBV10-1
CANQGRNSPLHF
TGCGCCAACCAGGGTAGGAATTCACCCCTCCACTTT
>few|.|TRBJ1-3|TRBV11-2
CASTILGGGNTIYF
TGTGCCAGCACCATCTTAGGAGGTGGAAACACCATATATTTT
>.|TRBD1|TRBJ2-3|TRBV5-8
CASSWDRGGTDTQYF
TGTGCCAGCAGCTGGGACAGGGGAGGCACAGATACGCAGTATTTT
>.|.|TRBJ1-2|TRBV28
CASSNSRGSYGYTF
TGTGCCAGCAGTAATAGCAGGGGATCCTATGGCTACACCTTC
>.|.|TRBJ1-2|TRBV3-1/TRBV3-2
CASSPTASHYGYTF
TGTGCCAGCAGCCCCACTGCTTCGCACTATGGCTACACCTTC
>.|TRBD2|TRBJ2-3|TRBV30
CAWSVGGGADTQYF
TGTGCCTGGAGTGTTGGCGGGGGGGCAGATACGCAGTATTTT
>.|.|TRBJ1-5|TRBV2
CASSQGGAQPQHF
TGTGCCAGCAGCCAAGGGGGGGCTCAGCCCCAGCATTTT
>.|.|TRBJ2-3|TRBV7-2
CASSLASRTDTQYF
TGTGCCAGCAGCCTAGCGAGCCGCACAGATACGCAGTATTTT
>.|.|TRBJ1-2|TRBV6-4
CASSDTGFGGYTF
TGTGCCAGCAGTGATACGGGGTTTGGTGGCTACACCTTC
>.|.|TRBJ1-6|TRBV5-1
CASSFAGAADNSPLHF
TGCGCCAGCAGCTTTGCGGGGGCTGCGGATAATTCACCCCTCCACTTT
>.|.|TRBJ1-2|TRBV6-1
CASSDNRSNYGYTF
TGTGCCAGCAGTGATAACAGATCTAACTATGGCTACACCTTC
>.|.|TRBJ2-7|TRBV5-1
CASSLGQRYSYEQYF
TGCGCCAGCAGCTTGGGCCAGCGATACTCCTACGAGCAGTACTTC
>.|TRBD2|TRBJ2-3|TRBV7-9
CASSEQAGRTDTQYF
TGTGCCAGCAGCGAGCAAGCGGGGCGAACAGATACGCAGTATTTT
>.|.|TRBJ2-7|TRBV12-3/TRBV12-4
CASSRGRFEQYF
TGTGCCAGCTCGCGGGGAAGGTTCGAGCAGTACTTC
>few|TRBD1|TRBJ2-5|TRBV5-1
CASSEENRGRETQYF
TGCGCCAGCAGCGAGGAAAACAGGGGCAGGGAGACCCAGTACTTC
>.|TRBD1|TRBJ2-1|TRBV19
CASRDRDLGFNEQFF
TGTGCCAGTAGGGACAGGGACCTAGGGTTTAATGAGCAGTTCTTC
>once|TRBD1|TRBJ1-3|TRBV18
CASSQRGQGAGGNTIYF
TGTGCCAGCTCACAACGGGGACAGGGGGCTGGAGGAAACACCATATATTTT
>once|TRBD2|TRBJ2-3|TRBV11-2
CASSLGLAGLGTDTQYF
TGTGCCAGCAGCTTAGGTCTAGCGGGGCTGGGCACAGATACGCAGTATTTT
>.|.|TRBJ2-1|TRBV29-1
CSVPPRRGREQFF
TGCAGCGTGCCCCCTAGGAGGGGCCGTGAGCAGTTCTTC
>.|.|TRBJ2-1|TRBV4-1
CASSQEAAGNEQFF
TGCGCCAGCAGCCAAGAAGCCGCGGGCAATGAGCAGTTCTTC
>.|.|TRBJ2-3|TRBV18
CASSQGLPSTDTQYF
TGTGCCAGCTCACAGGGACTCCCTAGCACAGATACGCAGTATTTT
>.|.|TRBJ1-1|TRBV19
CASSIVRYTEAFF
TGTGCCAGTAGTATAGTACGGTACACTGAAGCTTTCTTT
>.|TRBD1|TRBJ1-6|TRBV5-4
CASSPRTGENSPLHF
TGTGCCAGCAGCCCCCGGACAGGGGAGAATTCACCCCTCCACTTT
>.|.|TRBJ1-1|TRBV7-2
CASSLYQGKGTEAFF
TGTGCCAGCAGCTTATATCAGGGGAAAGGCACTGAAGCTTTCTTT
>.|TRBD1|TRBJ1-4|TRBV6-5
CASRQGAELEKLFF
TGTGCCAGCAGGCAGGGGGCTGAGTTAGAAAAACTGTTTTTT
>.|TRBD1|TRBJ1-1|TRBV5-1
CASSLDNRGTEAFF
TGCGCCAGCAGCTTGGATAACAGGGGCACTGAAGCTTTCTTT